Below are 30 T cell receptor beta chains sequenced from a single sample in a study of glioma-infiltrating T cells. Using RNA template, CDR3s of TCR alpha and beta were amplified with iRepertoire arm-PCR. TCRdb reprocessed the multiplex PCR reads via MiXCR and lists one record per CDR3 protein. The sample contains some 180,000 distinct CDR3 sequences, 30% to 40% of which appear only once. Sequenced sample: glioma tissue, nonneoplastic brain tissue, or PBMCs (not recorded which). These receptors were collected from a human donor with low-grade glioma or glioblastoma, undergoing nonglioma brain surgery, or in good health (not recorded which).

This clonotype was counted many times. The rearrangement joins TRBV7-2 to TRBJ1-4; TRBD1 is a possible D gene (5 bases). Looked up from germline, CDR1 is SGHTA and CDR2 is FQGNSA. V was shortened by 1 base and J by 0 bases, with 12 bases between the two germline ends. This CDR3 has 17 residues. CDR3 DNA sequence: TGTGCCAGCAGCTTAGGGCAGGGAGATGCAACTAATGAAAAACTGTTTTTT. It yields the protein CASSLGQGDATNEKLFF.

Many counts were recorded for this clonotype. The CDR3 region has the DNA TGTGCCAGCAGCTCAAGGCCACGGGGCAATCAGCCCCAGCATTTT. Translating it yields CASSSRPRGNQPQHF. The chain recombines TRBV7-7 with TRBJ1-5, with D unresolved. Germline V gene sequence: CDR1 SSHAT, CDR2 FNYEAQ (reference sequence). Trimming removed 4 bases at V and 2 bases at J, with 12 bases between. This CDR3 has 15 amino acids.

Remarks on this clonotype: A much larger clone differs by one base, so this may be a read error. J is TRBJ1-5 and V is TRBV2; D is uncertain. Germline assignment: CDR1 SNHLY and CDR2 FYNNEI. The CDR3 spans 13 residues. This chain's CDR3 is CASRWEGNRPQHF. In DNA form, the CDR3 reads TGTGCCAGCCGTTGGGAGGGCAATCGGCCCCAGCATTTT.

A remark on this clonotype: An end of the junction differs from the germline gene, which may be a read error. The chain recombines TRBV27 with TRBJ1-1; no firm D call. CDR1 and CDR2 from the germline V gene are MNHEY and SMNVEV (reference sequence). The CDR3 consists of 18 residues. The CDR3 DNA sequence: TGTTCCCGCAGTTTCCCTCCAGGAGGGTCAGTCCTCGTCGCTGACGCTTTCTTT. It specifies CSRSFPPGGSVLVADAFF.

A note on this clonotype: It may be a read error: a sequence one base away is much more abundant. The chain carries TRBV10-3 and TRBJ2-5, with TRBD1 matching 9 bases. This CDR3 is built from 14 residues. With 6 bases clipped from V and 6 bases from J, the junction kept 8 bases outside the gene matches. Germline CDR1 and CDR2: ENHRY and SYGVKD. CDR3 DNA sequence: TGTGCCATCAGCTTAACAACAGGGGGCCAGACCCAGTACTTC. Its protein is CAISLTTGGQTQYF.

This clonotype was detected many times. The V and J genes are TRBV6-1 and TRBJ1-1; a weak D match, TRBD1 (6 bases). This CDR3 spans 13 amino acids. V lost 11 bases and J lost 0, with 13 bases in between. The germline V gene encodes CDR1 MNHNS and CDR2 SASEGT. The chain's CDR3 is CAVGDRMNTEAFF. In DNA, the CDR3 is TGTGCCGTTGGTGACAGGATGAACACTGAAGCTTTCTTT.

The CDR3 spells CASSLGVTSTDTQYF. The CDR3 region has the DNA TGTGCCAGCAGCTTAGGAGTAACTAGCACAGATACGCAGTATTTT. The rearrangement uses TRBV7-6 and TRBJ2-3, with unresolved D. The V gene's germline CDR1 is SGHVS and CDR2 FNYEAQ. Trimming took off 1 base at V and 0 bases at J, with 8 bases between the two ends. This CDR3 comprises 15 residues.

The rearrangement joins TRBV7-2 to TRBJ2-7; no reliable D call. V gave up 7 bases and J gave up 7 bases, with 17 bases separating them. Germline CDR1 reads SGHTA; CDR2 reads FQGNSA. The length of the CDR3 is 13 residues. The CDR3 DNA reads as TGTGCCAGCAAGTGGGTTGGTAACAATGAGCAGTACTTC. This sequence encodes CASKWVGNNEQYF. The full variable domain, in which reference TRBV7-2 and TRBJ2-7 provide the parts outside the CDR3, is GAGVSQSPSNKVTEKGKDVELRCDPISGHTALYWYRQSLGQGLEFLIYFQGNSAPDKSGLPSDRFSAERTGGSVSTLTIQRTQQEDSAVYLCASKWVGNNEQYFGPGTRLTVT.

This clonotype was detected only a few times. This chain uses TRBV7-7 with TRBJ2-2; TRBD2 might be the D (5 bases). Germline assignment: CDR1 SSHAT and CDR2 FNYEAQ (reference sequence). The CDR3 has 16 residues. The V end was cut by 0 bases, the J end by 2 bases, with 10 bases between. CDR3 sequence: CASSLAAGINTGELFF. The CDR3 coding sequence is TGTGCCAGCAGCTTAGCGGCGGGCATTAACACCGGGGAGCTGTTTTTT.

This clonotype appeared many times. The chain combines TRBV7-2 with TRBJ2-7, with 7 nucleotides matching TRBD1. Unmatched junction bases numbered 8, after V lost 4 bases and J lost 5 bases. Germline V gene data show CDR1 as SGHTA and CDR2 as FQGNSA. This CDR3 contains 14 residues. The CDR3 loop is CASSSADRVHEQYF. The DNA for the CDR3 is TGTGCCAGCAGCTCGGCAGACAGGGTGCACGAGCAGTACTTC.

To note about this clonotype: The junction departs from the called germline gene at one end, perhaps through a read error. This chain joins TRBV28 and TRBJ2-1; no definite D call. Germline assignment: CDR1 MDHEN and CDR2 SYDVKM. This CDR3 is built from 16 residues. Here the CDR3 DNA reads TGTGCCAGTAGTCTGCCACCTTTTCATACCTACAATAAGCAGTTCTTC. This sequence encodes CASSLPPFHTYNKQFF.

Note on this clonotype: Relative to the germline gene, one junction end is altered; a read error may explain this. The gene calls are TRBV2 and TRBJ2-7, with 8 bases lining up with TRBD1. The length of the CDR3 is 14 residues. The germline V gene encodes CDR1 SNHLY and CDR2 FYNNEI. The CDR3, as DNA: TGCACCAGTTCAAGGGGGACAGGACCTTACGAGCAGTACTTC. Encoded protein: CTSSRGTGPYEQYF.

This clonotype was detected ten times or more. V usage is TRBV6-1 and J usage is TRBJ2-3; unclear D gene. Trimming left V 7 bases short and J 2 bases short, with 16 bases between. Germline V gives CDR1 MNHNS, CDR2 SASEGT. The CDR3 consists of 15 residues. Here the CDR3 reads CASTRDGRATDTQYF. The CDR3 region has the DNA TGTGCCAGCACAAGGGATGGCCGCGCCACAGATACGCAGTATTTT.

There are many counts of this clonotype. CDR3 region: CASSPQYSGNTIYF. As DNA, the CDR3 is TGTGCCAGCAGCCCCCAGTACTCTGGAAACACCATATATTTT. V gene TRBV7-8 combines with J gene TRBJ1-3; D is unresolved. The CDR3 is 14 amino acids. Germline loops: CDR1 SGHVS, CDR2 FQNEAQ. Deletions cut 5 bases from V and 0 bases from J, with 8 bases between.

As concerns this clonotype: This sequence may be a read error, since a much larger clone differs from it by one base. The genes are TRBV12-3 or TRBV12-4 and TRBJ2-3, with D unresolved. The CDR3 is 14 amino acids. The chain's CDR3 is CTSSPPKVTDTQYF. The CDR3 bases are TGTACCAGCAGCCCCCCCAAGGTCACAGATACGCAGTATTTT.

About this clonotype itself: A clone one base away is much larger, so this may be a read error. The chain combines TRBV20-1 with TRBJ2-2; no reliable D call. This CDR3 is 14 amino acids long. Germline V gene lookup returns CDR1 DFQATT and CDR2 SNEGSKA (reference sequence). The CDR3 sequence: CGASARSNTGELFF. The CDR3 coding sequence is TGCGGTGCTAGTGCCAGATCGAACACCGGGGAGCTGTTTTTT.

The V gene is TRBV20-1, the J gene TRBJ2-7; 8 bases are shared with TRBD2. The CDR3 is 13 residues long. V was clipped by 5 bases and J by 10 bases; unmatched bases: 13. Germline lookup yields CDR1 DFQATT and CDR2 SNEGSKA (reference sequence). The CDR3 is CSAPSGSSYDQYF. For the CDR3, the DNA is TGCAGTGCTCCCAGCGGGAGCTCCTATGATCAGTACTTC.

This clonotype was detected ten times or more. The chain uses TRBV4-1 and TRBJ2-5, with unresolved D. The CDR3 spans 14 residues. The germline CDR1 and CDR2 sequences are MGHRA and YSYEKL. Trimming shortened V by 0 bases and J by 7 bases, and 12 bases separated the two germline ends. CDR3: CASSQESLPRTQYF. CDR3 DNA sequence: TGCGCCAGCAGCCAAGAGTCCCTACCGAGGACCCAGTACTTC.

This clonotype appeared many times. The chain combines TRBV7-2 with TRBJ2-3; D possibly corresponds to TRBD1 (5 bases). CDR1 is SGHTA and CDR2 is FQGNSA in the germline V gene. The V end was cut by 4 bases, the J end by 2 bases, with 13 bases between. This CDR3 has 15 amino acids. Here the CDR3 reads CASSWGGAVTDTQYF. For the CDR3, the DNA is TGTGCCAGCAGCTGGGGTGGGGCGGTCACAGATACGCAGTATTTT.

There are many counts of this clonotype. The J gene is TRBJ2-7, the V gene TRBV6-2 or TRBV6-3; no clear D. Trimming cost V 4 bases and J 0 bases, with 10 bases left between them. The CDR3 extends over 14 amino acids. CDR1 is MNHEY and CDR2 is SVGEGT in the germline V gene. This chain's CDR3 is CASSWQPSSYEQYF. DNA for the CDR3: TGTGCCAGCAGTTGGCAGCCAAGCTCCTACGAGCAGTACTTC.

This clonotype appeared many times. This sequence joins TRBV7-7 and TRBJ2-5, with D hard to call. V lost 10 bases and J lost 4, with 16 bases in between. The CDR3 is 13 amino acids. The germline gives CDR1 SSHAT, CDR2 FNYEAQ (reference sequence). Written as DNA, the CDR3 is TGTGCCACTCTTGCCCCGGGTGGAGAGACCCAGTACTTC. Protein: CATLAPGGETQYF.

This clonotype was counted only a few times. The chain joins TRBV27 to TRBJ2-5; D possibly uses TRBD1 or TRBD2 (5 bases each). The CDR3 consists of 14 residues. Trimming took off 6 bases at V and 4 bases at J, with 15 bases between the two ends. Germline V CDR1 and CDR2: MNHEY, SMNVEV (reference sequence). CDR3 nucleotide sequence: TGTGCCAGCAGCGTAGGGACGGGTGGAGAGACCCAGTACTTC. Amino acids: CASSVGTGGETQYF.

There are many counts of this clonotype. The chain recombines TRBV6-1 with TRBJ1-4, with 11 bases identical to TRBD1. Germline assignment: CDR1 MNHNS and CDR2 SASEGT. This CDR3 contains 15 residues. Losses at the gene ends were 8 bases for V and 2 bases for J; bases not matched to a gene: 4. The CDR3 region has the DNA TGTGCCAGCGGGGACAGGGGGTTCACTAATGAAAAACTGTTTTTT. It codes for CASGDRGFTNEKLFF.

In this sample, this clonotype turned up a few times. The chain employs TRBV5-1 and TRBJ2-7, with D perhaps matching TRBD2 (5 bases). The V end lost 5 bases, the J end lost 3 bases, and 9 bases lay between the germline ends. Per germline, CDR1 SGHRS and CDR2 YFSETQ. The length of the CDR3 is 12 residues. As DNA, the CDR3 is TGCGCCAGCAGTATCGGGATCTACGAGCAGTACTTC. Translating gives CASSIGIYEQYF.

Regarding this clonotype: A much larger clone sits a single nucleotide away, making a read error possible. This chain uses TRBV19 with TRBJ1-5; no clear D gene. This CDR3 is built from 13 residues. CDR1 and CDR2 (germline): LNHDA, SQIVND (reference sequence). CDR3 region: CTSSINANQPQHF. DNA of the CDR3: TGTACCAGTAGTATAAACGCAAATCAGCCCCAGCATTTT.

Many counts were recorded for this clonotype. The CDR3 sequence: CASSPIMTEAFF. The CDR3 nucleotides read TGTGCCAGCTCACCGATCATGACTGAAGCTTTCTTT. The chain uses TRBV18 and TRBJ1-1; D remains ambiguous. V lost 3 bases and J 5 bases, leaving 7 bases between the germline ends. CDR3 length: 12 amino acids. Looked up from germline, CDR1 is KGHSH and CDR2 is LQKENI.

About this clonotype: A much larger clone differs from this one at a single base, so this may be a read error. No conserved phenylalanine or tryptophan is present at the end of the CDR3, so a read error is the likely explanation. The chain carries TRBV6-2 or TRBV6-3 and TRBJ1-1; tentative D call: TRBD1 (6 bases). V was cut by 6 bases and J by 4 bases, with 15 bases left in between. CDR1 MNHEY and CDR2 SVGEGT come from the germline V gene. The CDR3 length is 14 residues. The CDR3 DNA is TGTGCCAGCAGCCCCTTAGGGGGTCCCACTGAAGCTTTCCTT. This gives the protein CASSPLGGPTEAFL.

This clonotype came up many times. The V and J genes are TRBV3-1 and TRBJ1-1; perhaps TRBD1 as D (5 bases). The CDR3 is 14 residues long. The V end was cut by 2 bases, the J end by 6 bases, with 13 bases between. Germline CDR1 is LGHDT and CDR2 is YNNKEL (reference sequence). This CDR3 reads CASSQTDRGSEAFF. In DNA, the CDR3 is TGTGCCAGCAGCCAAACCGACCGGGGGTCTGAAGCTTTCTTT.

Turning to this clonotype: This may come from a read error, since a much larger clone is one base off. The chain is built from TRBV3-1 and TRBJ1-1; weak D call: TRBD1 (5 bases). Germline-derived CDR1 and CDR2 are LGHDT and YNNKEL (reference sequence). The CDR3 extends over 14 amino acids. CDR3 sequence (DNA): TGTGCCAGCAGCCGCAGGCAGGGAGACACTAAAGCTTTCTTT. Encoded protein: CASSRRQGDTKAFF.

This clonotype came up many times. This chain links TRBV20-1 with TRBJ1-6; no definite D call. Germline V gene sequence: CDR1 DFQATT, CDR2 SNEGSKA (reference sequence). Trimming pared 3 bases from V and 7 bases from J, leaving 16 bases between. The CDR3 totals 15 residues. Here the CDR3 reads CSARKGRTLNSPLHF. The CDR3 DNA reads TGCAGTGCTAGGAAAGGACGTACACTGAATTCACCCCTCCACTTT.